This TCR beta chain comes out of a study of T cell responses to AZD1222 COVID-19 vaccine. Study-level points and caveats: Repertoires were sampled only after the peak T cell response.

The CDR3 is made up of 15 amino acids. Per the germline V gene, CDR1 is MGHDK and CDR2 is SYGVNS. Regarding this clone: Its antigen remains unknown.

Generated by immunoSEQ multiplex PCR, the TCRdb table keeps only in-frame clones and is missing some. Seen here are some 280,000 clones, 90% to 95% observed once, and the top ten hold 0.55%. Sample: peripheral blood, taken 28 days after the second AZD1222 dose. The TCR originated in an adult who received the AZD1222 COVID-19 vaccine. The chain couples TRBV25-1 to TRBJ2-3, with 13 bases aligning to TRBD2. The CDR3 coding sequence is TGTTTCCGGATCGGGACTAGCGGGGGCACAGATACGCAGTATTTT. It yields the protein CFRIGTSGGTDTQYF. The entire variable domain, with the rest obtained from reference TRBV25-1 and TRBJ2-3, is as follows: EADIYQTPRYLVIGTGKKITLECSQTMGHDKMYWYQQDPGMELHLIHYSYGVNSTEKGDLSSESTVSRIRTEHFPLTLESARPSHTSQYLCFRIGTSGGTDTQYFGPGTRLTVL.